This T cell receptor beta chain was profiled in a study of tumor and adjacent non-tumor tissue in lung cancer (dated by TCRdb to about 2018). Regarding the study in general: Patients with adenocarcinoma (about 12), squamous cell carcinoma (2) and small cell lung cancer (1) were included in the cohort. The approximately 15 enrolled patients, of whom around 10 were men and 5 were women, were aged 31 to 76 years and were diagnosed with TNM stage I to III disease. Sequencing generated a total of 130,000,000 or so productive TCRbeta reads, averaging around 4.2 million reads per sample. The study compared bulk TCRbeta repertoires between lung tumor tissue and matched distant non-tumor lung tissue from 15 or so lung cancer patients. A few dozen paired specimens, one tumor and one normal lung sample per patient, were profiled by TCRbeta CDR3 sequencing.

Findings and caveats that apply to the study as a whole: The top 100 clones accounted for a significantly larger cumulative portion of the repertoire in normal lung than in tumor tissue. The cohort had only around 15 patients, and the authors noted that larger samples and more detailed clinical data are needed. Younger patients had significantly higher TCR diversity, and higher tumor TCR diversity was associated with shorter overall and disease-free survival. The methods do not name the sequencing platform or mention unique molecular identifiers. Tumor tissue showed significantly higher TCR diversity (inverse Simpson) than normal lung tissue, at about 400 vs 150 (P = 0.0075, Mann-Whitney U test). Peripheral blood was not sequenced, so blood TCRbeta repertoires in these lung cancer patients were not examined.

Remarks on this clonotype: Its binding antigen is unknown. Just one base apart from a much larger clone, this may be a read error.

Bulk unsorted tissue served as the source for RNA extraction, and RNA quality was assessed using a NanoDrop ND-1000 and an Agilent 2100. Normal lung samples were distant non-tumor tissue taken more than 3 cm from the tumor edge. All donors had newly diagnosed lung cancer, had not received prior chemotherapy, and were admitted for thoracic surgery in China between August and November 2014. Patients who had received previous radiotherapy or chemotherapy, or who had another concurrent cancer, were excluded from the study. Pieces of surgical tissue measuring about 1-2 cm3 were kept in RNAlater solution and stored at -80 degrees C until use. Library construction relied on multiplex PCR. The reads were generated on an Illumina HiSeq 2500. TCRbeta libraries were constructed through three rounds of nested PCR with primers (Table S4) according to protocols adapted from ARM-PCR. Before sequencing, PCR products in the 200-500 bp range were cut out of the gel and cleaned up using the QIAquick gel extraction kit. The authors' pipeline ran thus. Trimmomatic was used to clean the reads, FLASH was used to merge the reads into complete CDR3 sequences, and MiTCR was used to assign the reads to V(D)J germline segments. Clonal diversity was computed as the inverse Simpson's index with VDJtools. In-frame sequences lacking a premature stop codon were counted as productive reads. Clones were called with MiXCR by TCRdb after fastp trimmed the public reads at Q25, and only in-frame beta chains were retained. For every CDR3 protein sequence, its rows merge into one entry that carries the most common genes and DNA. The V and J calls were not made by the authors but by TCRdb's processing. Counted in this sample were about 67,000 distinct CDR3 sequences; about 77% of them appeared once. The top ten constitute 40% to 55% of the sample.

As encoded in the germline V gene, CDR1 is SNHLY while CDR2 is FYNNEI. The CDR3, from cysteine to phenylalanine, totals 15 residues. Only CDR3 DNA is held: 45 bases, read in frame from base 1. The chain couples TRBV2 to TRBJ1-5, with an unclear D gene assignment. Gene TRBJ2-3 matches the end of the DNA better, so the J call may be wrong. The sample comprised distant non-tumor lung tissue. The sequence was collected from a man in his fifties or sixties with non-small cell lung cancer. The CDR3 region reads CASSEIRLENQPQYF. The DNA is TGTGCCAGCAGTGAAATTCGGCTGGAGAATCAGCCCCAGTATTTT.